This TCR beta chain was retrieved from a study of blood T cell repertoires in COVID-19 (dated by TCRdb to 2020 to 2022). At the level of the whole study: Collaborator samples came from the United States, Italy and Spain and covered acute and convalescent phases of COVID-19. The prospective study material was composed of cDNA or gDNA derived from T cells, B-cell-depleted T cells, or PBMCs. Deeply sampled blood TCRbeta repertoires from subjects exposed to, actively infected with, or recovered from COVID-19 were included in the dataset. The samples were drawn from two sources: the first 160 participants of the ongoing ImmuneRACE study, and 1,000 to 1,500 subjects contributed by 6 global collaborators. HLA class I and class II types, where available, came from metadata supplied by the sample provider rather than from assay-based typing. Sample metadata almost always included a de-identified subject ID, COVID-19 status, age in years and sex. The repertoires were released in a freely available public database intended as a resource for research on the immune response to SARS-CoV-2. Overall study results and their limits: How much clinical and demographic metadata was included differed by source and by participant, and the metadata was provided uncurated.

V lost 4 bases and J lost 1 base, and the count of bases not matched to a germline gene is 2. The CDR3 runs 15 amino acids, cysteine and phenylalanine included. Only the CDR3 part of the read is kept: 45 bases, read in frame from the first base. From the germline V gene, CDR1 is KGHSH and CDR2 is LQKENI. Turning to this clone: It lacks a known antigen. There are no base qualities to consult, and no much larger clone falls within one base.

TCRbeta CDR3 regions were amplified from genomic DNA by means of the immunoSEQ Assay, a bias-controlled multiplex PCR. In the paper's pipeline: The number of nucleated cells in each sample was estimated by amplification of reference gene primers within the assay. Sequence reads were collapsed and filtered to measure the absolute abundance of every unique TCRbeta CDR3 rearrangement. For each sample, productive Simpson clonality was calculated as the square root of Simpson's diversity index over productive rearrangements. Held by TCRdb, this immuneACCESS table contains in-frame sequences only and omits some clones. Under half of the omission traces to an unresolved V gene where checked; the cause of the rest is unknown. That table supplies the V and J calls and clone size; D and trimming were determined from the DNA. In all, the sample holds roughly 50,000 clones, and 85% of those were seen once. The top ten constitute around 6.4% of the sample.

The collaborating institutions used their own protocols to collect whole blood in K2EDTA tubes. For TCRbeta analysis, collaborator samples were shipped as frozen whole blood, as isolated PBMCs, or as DNA extracted from either sample type. This sequence uses TRBV18 and TRBJ2-3; 10 middle bases align to TRBD2. The clonotype comes from a woman in her sixties with acute or convalescent COVID-19. Sequenced input: peripheral blood. The nucleotides read TGTGCCAGCTCACGCGGGACTAGCGGCACAGATACGCAGTATTTT. Translated, this is CASSRGTSGTDTQYF.